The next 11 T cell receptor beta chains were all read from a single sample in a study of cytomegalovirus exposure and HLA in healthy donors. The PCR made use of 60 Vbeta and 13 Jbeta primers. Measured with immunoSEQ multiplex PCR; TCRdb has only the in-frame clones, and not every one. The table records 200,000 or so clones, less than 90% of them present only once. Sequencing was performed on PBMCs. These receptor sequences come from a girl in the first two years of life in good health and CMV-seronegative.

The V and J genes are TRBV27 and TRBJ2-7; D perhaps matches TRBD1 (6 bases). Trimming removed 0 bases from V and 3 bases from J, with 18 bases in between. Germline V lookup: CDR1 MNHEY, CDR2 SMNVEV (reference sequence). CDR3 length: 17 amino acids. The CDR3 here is CASSLSSRTAIVYEQYF. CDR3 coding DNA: TGTGCCAGCAGTTTATCGAGCCGGACAGCCATCGTCTACGAGCAGTACTTC.

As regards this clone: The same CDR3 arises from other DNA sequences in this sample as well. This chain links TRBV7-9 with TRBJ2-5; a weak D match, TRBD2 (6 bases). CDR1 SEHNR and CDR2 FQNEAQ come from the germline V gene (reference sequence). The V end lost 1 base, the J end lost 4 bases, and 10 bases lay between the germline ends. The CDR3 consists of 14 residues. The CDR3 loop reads CASSLGRGGETQYF. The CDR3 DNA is TGTGCCAGCAGCTTAGGTCGGGGAGGAGAGACCCAGTACTTC.

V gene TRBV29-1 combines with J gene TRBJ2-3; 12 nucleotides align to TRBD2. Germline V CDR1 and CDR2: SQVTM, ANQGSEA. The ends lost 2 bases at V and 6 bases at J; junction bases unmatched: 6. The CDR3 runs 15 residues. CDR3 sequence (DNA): TGCAGCGTTGAAAGACTAGCGGGAGTAGGGGATACGCAGTATTTT. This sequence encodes CSVERLAGVGDTQYF.

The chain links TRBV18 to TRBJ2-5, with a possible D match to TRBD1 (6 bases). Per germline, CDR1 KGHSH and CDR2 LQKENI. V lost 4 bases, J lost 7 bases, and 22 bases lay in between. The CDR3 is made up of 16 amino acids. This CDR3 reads CASSRSNHLIGGTQYF. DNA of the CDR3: TGTGCCAGCTCACGTTCAAATCACCTCATAGGGGGGACCCAGTACTTC.

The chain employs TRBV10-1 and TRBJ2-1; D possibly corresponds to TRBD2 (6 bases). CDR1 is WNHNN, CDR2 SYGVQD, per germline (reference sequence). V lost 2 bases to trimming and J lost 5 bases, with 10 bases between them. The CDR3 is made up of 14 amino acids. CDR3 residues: CASSEAGRHNEQFF. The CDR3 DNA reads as TGCGCCAGCAGTGAGGCGGGACGTCACAATGAGCAGTTCTTC.

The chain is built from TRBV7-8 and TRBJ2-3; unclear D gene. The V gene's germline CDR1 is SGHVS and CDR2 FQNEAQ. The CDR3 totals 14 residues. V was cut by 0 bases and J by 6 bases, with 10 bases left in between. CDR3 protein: CASSLAFSWDTQYF. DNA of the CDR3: TGTGCCAGCAGCTTAGCCTTTAGTTGGGATACGCAGTATTTT.

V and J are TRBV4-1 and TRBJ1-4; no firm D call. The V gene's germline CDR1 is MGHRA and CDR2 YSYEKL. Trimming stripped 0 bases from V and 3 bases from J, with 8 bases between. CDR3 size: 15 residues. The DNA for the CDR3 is TGCGCCAGCAGCCAAGATCGAGGGCCTAATGAAAAACTGTTTTTT. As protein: CASSQDRGPNEKLFF.

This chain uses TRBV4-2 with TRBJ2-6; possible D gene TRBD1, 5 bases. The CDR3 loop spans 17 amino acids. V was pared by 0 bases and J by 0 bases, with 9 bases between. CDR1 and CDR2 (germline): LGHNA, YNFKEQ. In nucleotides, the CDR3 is TGTGCCAGCAGCCAAGACAGGGATTACTCTGGGGCCAACGTCCTGACTTTC. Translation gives CASSQDRDYSGANVLTF.

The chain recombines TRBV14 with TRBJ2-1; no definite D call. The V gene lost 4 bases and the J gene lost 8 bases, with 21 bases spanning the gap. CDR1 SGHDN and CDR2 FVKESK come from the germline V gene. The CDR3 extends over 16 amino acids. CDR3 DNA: TGTGCCAGCAGCCCGATTGAGCTATATGGTGCCGATGAGCAGTTCTTC. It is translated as CASSPIELYGADEQFF.

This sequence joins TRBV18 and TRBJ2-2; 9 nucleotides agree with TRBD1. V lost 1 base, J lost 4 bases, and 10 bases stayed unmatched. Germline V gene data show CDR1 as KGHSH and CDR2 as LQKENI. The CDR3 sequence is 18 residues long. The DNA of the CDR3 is TGTGCCAGCTCACCACTCGAGACAGGGGGGAGTGGCACCGGGGAGCTGTTTTTT. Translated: CASSPLETGGSGTGELFF.

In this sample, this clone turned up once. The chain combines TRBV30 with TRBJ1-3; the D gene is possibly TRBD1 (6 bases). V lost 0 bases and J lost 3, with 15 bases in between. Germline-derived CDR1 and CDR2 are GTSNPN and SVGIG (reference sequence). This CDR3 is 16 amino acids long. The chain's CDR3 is CAWSVPGRGYGNTIYF. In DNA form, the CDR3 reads TGTGCCTGGAGTGTACCCGGCAGGGGTTATGGAAACACCATATATTTT.